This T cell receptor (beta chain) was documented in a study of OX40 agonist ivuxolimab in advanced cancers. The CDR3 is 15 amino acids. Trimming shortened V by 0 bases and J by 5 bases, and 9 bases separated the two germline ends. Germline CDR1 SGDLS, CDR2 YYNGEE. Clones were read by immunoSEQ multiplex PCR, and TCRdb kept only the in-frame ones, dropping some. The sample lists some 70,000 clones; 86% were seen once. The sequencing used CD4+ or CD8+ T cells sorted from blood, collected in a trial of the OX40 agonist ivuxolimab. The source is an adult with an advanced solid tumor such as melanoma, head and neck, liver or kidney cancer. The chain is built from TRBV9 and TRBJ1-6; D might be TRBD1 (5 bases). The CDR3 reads CASSVGTTNNSPLHF. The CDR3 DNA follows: TGTGCCAGCAGCGTAGGGACAACTAATAATTCACCCCTCCACTTT.